The rows below give T cell receptor beta chains drawn from one sample of a study of blood T cells in healthy people across ages. MiXCR, applied by TCRdb to the 5' RACE reads, yields one record per CDR3 protein. The sample has 450,000 to 700,000 distinct CDR3 sequences, 25% to 30% seen once; the top ten hold roughly 20%. Sequenced input: blood. All receptors come from a woman aged 70-85 years in good health. Each CDR3 is given with its conserved first and last residue.

j_call v_call cdr3_aa
TRBJ2-2 TRBV4-2 CASSQDYSFPGELFF
TRBJ2-5 TRBV7-2 CASSTNRDKTQYF
TRBJ1-1 TRBV3-1 CASSQGTQRVTEAFF
TRBJ2-1 TRBV6-4 CASSPTPGYEQFF
TRBJ2-1 TRBV24-1 CATLIGRDASSYNEQFF
TRBJ2-1 TRBV5-1 CASSFSGTFYNEQFF
TRBJ2-1 TRBV6-5 CASSYTYTAQYNEQFF
TRBJ1-3 TRBV20-1 CSARDGGNTIYF
TRBJ2-5 TRBV29-1 CSVELRRETQYF
TRBJ2-7 TRBV3-1 CASSQGGLLGGQYF
TRBJ1-2 TRBV29-1 CSVEGAQGYTF
TRBJ2-3 TRBV19 CASSTSWASTDTQYF
TRBJ2-6 TRBV9 CASSVERGIGSGANVLTF
TRBJ2-1 TRBV28 CASSLNFEQFF
TRBJ2-7 TRBV7-9 CAWGGWNEQYF
TRBJ1-2 TRBV20-1 CSARDPKGSWGGGYTF
TRBJ1-1 TRBV7-2 CASSFQGSTTEAFF
TRBJ1-2 TRBV20-1 CSAQGTGGSLNGYTF
TRBJ2-4 TRBV18 CASSPQRDLAKNIQYF
. TRBV6-2/TRBV6-3 CASSGGLARAYEQYF
TRBJ2-3 TRBV7-8 CASRLSQTTQYF
TRBJ2-1 TRBV7-3 CASSSGSAGSSYNEQFF
TRBJ1-1 TRBV5-1 CASSFYRGNTEAFF
TRBJ1-4 TRBV4-2 CASSRYGEKPFF
TRBJ1-2 TRBV7-9 CASSVGQASIYGYTF
TRBJ2-3 TRBV7-3 CTSSRTGTTTDTQYF
. TRBV6-2/TRBV6-3 CASRHRGSEQFF
TRBJ2-5 TRBV19 CASSHLPAGVETQYF
TRBJ1-5 TRBV7-2 CASSLGQLVNQPQHF
TRBJ1-2 TRBV9 CASSRTTGDYGYTF
TRBJ2-1 TRBV6-2/TRBV6-3 CASSYGAVEQFF
TRBJ1-5 TRBV12-3/TRBV12-4 CASSFRGGFNQPQHF
TRBJ2-5 TRBV20-1 CSALGLAGKETQYF
TRBJ1-4 TRBV7-9 CASSSPPRGLNEKLFF
TRBJ2-5 TRBV6-2/TRBV6-3 CASRPRGLETQYF
TRBJ2-4 TRBV11-2 CASSPRVGGIGKNIQYF
TRBJ2-7 TRBV5-1 CASSVEQYF
TRBJ2-6 TRBV12-3/TRBV12-4 CASSPRDDGANVLTF
TRBJ1-4 TRBV12-3/TRBV12-4 CASSLGDFATNEKLFF
TRBJ2-3 TRBV20-1 CSASSSSADTQYF
TRBJ2-5 TRBV29-1 CSVDPRGETQCF
TRBJ2-3 TRBV9 CASSNYRENTDTQYF
TRBJ2-7 TRBV6-6 CASSARDFVYEQYF
TRBJ2-7 TRBV7-9 CASSQLGVYEQYF
TRBJ1-2 TRBV7-9 CASSLSEAKRGYTF
TRBJ2-3 TRBV28 CASGTSGRTDTQYF
TRBJ1-2 TRBV20-1 CSAREGTGALYGYTF
. TRBV30 CAWSVSSRLYEQYF
. TRBV4-3 CASSQDRGAGARYEQYF
TRBJ2-5 TRBV11-1 CASSLFSAETQYF
TRBJ1-2 TRBV4-1 CASSQTGVKGYGYTF
TRBJ2-1 TRBV23-1 CASKCRVRRGGRDNEQFF
TRBJ2-3 TRBV7-6 CASSLSPSGGQTDTQYF